This T cell receptor (beta chain) was sequenced in a study of shared clonotypes between healthy human individuals. Findings and limits, study-wide: Estimated clonotype richness was generally higher in naive than memory subsets.

The data were produced by immunoSEQ multiplex PCR, yet TCRdb's version contains in-frame clones alone and is incomplete. The sample carries a few hundred thousand clones, roughly 70% recorded once. In regard to this clone: Its antigen is undetermined.

This CDR3 region has 16 residues. V was cut by 5 bases and J by 4 bases, with 20 bases left in between. Germline lookup yields CDR1 SGHVS and CDR2 FNYEAQ. This receptor was obtained from a man younger than 45 in good health. V and J are TRBV7-6 and TRBJ1-2; D uncertain. The material sequenced was memory CD4+ T cells sorted from blood. Documented subset: CD45RA-negative fraction. The CDR3 region is CASSPGRIPLTYGYTF. Written as DNA, the CDR3 is TGTGCCAGCAGCCCCGGACGGATCCCCCTTACCTATGGCTACACCTTC.